The 7 T cell receptor beta chains in this list originate from one sample, sequenced in a study of blood T cell repertoires in COVID-19. Produced via immunoSEQ multiplex PCR; TCRdb's table is partial and in-frame only. The data show tens of thousands of clones, with approximately 86% seen just once and around 3.2% held by the top ten. Sequenced material: peripheral blood. The receptors were sampled from a woman of 80 years or more with acute or convalescent COVID-19.

The chain recombines TRBV5-6 with TRBJ1-1, with a weak D call TRBD1 (6 bases). V lost 2 bases and J 1 base, leaving 18 bases between the germline ends. This CDR3 is built from 17 residues. The germline V gene has CDR1 SGHDT and CDR2 YYEEEE. CDR3 nucleotides: TGTGCCAGCAGCTTCTCTCTGACCGGGACATCGAACACTGAAGCTTTCTTT. Translated: CASSFSLTGTSNTEAFF. Complete variable domain (other parts from reference TRBV5-6 and TRBJ1-1): DAGVTQSPTHLIKTRGQQVTLRCSPKSGHDTVSWYQQALGQGPQFIFQYYEEEERQRGNFPDRFSGHQFPNYSSELNVNALLLGDSALYLCASSFSLTGTSNTEAFFGQGTRLTVV.

The J gene is TRBJ2-3, the V gene TRBV9; weak D call: TRBD2 (6 bases). The CDR3 spans 15 residues. The V gene lost 2 bases and the J gene lost 2 bases, with 12 bases spanning the gap. The germline CDR1 and CDR2 sequences are SGDLS and YYNGEE. The CDR3 reads CASSVGRGTTDTQYF. Here the CDR3 DNA reads TGTGCCAGCAGCGTGGGGCGGGGAACCACAGATACGCAGTATTTT.

This clone was counted only a few times. This rearrangement joins TRBV6-5 to TRBJ1-6; no reliable D call. Trimming left V 6 bases short and J 0 bases short, with 9 bases between. The CDR3 length is 15 residues. The germline V gene has CDR1 MNHEY and CDR2 SVGAGI. CDR3 nucleotide sequence: TGTGCCAGCAGGGCCCAGCGCTCCTATAATTCACCCCTCCACTTT. This encodes CASRAQRSYNSPLHF.

The chain joins TRBV30 to TRBJ2-5, with TRBD2 matching 8 bases. Germline V gene sequence: CDR1 GTSNPN, CDR2 SVGIG (reference sequence). V gave up 0 bases and J gave up 1 base; unmatched junction bases: 10. The CDR3 covers 17 residues. CDR3 DNA: TGTGCCTGGAGTGTACTAGGGCGGGGGGTCCCCCAAGAGACCCAGTACTTC. Amino acid sequence: CAWSVLGRGVPQETQYF.

The rearrangement joins TRBV27 to TRBJ2-3; TRBD2 aligns across 8 bases. V lost 4 bases and J lost 4; bases outside the gene matches: 10. Germline loops: CDR1 MNHEY, CDR2 SMNVEV (reference sequence). The CDR3 length is 16 residues. DNA of the CDR3: TGTGCCAGCAGTTATCTCAAGACTAGCGACTCAGATACGCAGTATTTT. Translation: CASSYLKTSDSDTQYF.

V and J are TRBV10-1 and TRBJ2-1, with TRBD2 identical over 8 bases. This CDR3 region has 13 residues. Germline CDR1 is WNHNN and CDR2 is SYGVQD (reference sequence). J lost 6 bases, V lost 6 bases, and 4 bases had no gene match. CDR3 in DNA: TGCGCCAGCAGCCCCGGGGGGGCCAATGAGCAGTTCTTC. It encodes CASSPGGANEQFF.

This chain uses TRBV5-1 with TRBJ1-5, with 10 bases identical to TRBD1. The CDR3 extends over 15 amino acids. V gave up 4 bases and J gave up 3 bases; unmatched junction bases: 4. Germline CDR1 is SGHRS and CDR2 is YFSETQ. CDR3 in amino acids: CASSEGQGFNQPQHF. CDR3 bases: TGCGCCAGCAGCGAGGGACAGGGGTTCAATCAGCCCCAGCATTTT.